The rows below give T cell receptor beta chains drawn from one sample of a study of blood T cell repertoires in COVID-19. The protocol was immunoSEQ multiplex PCR, while the TCRdb copy is restricted to in-frame clones and leaves out a portion. The data show around 330,000 clones, roughly 90% seen once. The specimen was peripheral blood. These receptors were collected from a woman in her 50s with active or convalescent COVID-19. Each CDR3 is given with its conserved first and last residue.

TRBV6-1	CASSDMRVGYTF
TRBV18	CASSPGLSYGYTF
TRBV7-9	CASSPTSGHNEQFF
TRBV2	CASSGRLGEANEQFF
TRBV11-2	CASSLSGIEQYF
TRBV27	CASGRSGSYYTQYF
TRBV4-1	CASSSQEGSNQPQHF
TRBV5-1	CASTLLTSGSYEQFF
TRBV9	CASSVEGLAGYEQFF
TRBV3-1/TRBV3-2	CASSFRLQASNEKLFF
TRBV7-2	CASSLDGTGVTEAFF
TRBV30	CAWSVQADTQYF
TRBV27	CASSRRGSTEAFF
TRBV29-1	CSVETGENTEAFF
TRBV27	CASSTRTENTEAFF
TRBV29-1	CSVEDHGLAGELETQYF
TRBV5-4	CASSLAGTAVTGYGYTF
TRBV18	CASSPLAGVYNEQFF
TRBV28	CAVRTGLRNTEAFF
TRBV2	CASSGSVGGASYNSPLHF
TRBV6-2/TRBV6-3	CASSYVRNEQYF
TRBV5-4	CASSVGGSYEQYF
TRBV3-1/TRBV3-2	CASSQEDQGKGNEKLFF
TRBV6-2/TRBV6-3	CASSPQGGNQPQHF
TRBV12-5	CASGPWTSGGETQYF
TRBV5-1	CASRPGLAGGGAYNEQFF
TRBV5-6	CASSLLTTYEQYF
TRBV5-1	CASSWESSSYEQYF
TRBV10-3	CAIRGDRGTEAFF
TRBV12-5	CASGWDSFYEQYF
TRBV6-4	CASSLTGTGNGYTF
TRBV7-2	CASSFSGNSNQPQHF
TRBV10-3	CAISPGGTYEQYF
TRBV7-9	CASSLGGTANEKLFF
TRBV6-5	CASSLLRGLREGYTF
TRBV4-3	CASSQRTGWKNTEAFF
TRBV7-2	CASSGPVGLRDTQYF
TRBV9	CASSVGTSRLYEQYF
TRBV24-1	CATSLTGIGTGELFF
TRBV2	CASSEERANTGELFF
TRBV27	CASSGLGLGEQFF
TRBV7-9	CASRFGSRQETQYF
TRBV7-9	CASSFGPGGTDTQYF
TRBV27	CASSLLAGVESYEQYF
TRBV3-1/TRBV3-2	CASRPPGQGPVGTQYF
TRBV2	CASSDPGQGTGELFF
TRBV11-3	CASSLGFRGGTDTQYF
TRBV29-1	CSVEDRGSSTDTQYF
TRBV4-2	CASSQEGGTGELFF
TRBV28	CASRPTGGSSYNEQFF
TRBV5-1	CASSLGTGGSGEQYF